The clone carrying this T cell receptor beta chain was detected only once. This entry comes from a study of blood T cell repertoires in COVID-19. Clones were read by immunoSEQ multiplex PCR, and TCRdb kept only the in-frame ones, dropping some. The sample yields about 170,000 clones, approximately 85% seen once. V was trimmed by 3 bases and J by 3 bases, leaving 9 bases between them. Germline assignment: CDR1 MDHEN and CDR2 SYDVKM. The CDR3 loop spans 13 amino acids. Sequenced input: peripheral blood. The sequence was collected from a man aged 35-49 years who had recovered from COVID-19. The chain couples TRBV28 to TRBJ2-7; D ambiguous. The CDR3 here is CASSFPGNYEQYF. The DNA for the CDR3 is TGTGCCAGCAGTTTCCCAGGAAACTACGAGCAGTACTTC.